A selection of T cell receptor beta chains follows, all from one sample in a study of cytomegalovirus exposure and HLA in healthy donors. Libraries were prepared by immunoSEQ multiplex PCR; TCRdb keeps only in-frame clonotypes and omits some of them. The data show some 130,000 clones, around 77% seen once. Sequenced: PBMCs. The source of these receptors is a man aged 18 to 30 in good health and CMV-seronegative. CDR3s include the opening cysteine and the closing phenylalanine or tryptophan. The D gene is left open where the match is weak. Rows may omit the clone size; those that give it use once, few, many or a size class.

NA	TRBV14	NA	TRBJ1-2	TGTGCCAGCAGCCAACGGGACACTTACGCTGGCTACACCTTC	CASSQRDTYAGYTF
TRBD1	TRBV5-4	NA	TRBJ1-2	TGTGCCAGCAGCGCCCGACAGGGGTCGACTTCTTACGGCTACACCTTC	CASSARQGSTSYGYTF
TRBD1	TRBV5-1	NA	TRBJ1-1	TGCGCCAGCAGCTTACAGGGGGCTGCGAACACTGAAGCTTTCTTT	CASSLQGAANTEAFF
NA	TRBV27	NA	TRBJ2-3	TGTGCCAGCAGCCCCAGGGCCCCTACAGATACGCAGTATTTT	CASSPRAPTDTQYF
NA	TRBV6-7	NA	TRBJ2-4	TGTGCCAGCAGTCGGACTGGGGAATGGGCGATAGCCAAAAACATTCAGTACTTC	CASSRTGEWAIAKNIQYF
NA	TRBV28	NA	TRBJ2-7	TGTGCCAGCAGTTTAAGAGGGACAATCTACGAGCAGTACTTC	CASSLRGTIYEQYF
NA	TRBV27	NA	TRBJ1-1	TGTGCCAGCAGTGCCAAAAGAGTTACTGAAGCTTTCTTT	CASSAKRVTEAFF
NA	TRBV15	NA	TRBJ2-6	TGTGCCACCAGCCACAGGGACCTACCCGCTGGGGCCAACGTCCTGACTTTC	CATSHRDLPAGANVLTF
TRBD2	TRBV7-2	NA	TRBJ2-7	TGTGCCAGCAGCTCACGTAGCTGGGGGGGAGAGCAGTACTTC	CASSSRSWGGEQYF
TRBD1	TRBV5-5	once	TRBJ2-7	TGTGCCAGCAGCTTGTGGGACAGGGACTACGAGCAGTACTTC	CASSLWDRDYEQYF
TRBD1	TRBV5-6	NA	TRBJ2-6	TGTGCCAGCAGCTCAGGGACAGCTCGAGGTGGGGCCAACGTCCTGACTTTC	CASSSGTARGGANVLTF
TRBD1	TRBV4-2	NA	TRBJ2-5	TGTGCCAGCAGCCAAGATGGGGGACAGGGATGGAGAGAGACCCAGTACTTC	CASSQDGGQGWRETQYF